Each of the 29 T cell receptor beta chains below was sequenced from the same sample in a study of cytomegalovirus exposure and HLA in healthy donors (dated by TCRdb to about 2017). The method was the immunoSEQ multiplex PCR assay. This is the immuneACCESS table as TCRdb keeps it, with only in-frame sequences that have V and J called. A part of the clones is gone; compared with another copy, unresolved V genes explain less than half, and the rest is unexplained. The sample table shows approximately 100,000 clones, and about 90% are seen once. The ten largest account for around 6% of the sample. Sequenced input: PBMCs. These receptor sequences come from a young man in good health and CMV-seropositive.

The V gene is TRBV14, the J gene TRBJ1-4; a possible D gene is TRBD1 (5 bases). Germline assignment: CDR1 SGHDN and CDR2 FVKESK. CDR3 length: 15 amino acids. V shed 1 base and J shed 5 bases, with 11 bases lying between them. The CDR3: CASSQVGDWNEKLFF. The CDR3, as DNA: TGTGCCAGCAGCCAAGTGGGGGACTGGAATGAAAAACTGTTTTTT. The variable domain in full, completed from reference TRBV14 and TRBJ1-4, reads EAGVTQFPSHSVIEKGQTVTLRCDPISGHDNLYWYRRVMGKEIKFLLHFVKESKQDESGMPNNRFLAERTGGTYSTLKVQPAELEDSGVYFCASSQVGDWNEKLFFGSGTQLSVL.

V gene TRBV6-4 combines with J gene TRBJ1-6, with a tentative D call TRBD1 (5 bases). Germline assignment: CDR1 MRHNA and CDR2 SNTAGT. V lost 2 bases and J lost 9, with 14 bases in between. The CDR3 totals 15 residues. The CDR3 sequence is CASSDQPGHGSPLHF. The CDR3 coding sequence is TGTGCCAGCAGTGACCAACCAGGGCACGGTTCACCCCTCCACTTT.

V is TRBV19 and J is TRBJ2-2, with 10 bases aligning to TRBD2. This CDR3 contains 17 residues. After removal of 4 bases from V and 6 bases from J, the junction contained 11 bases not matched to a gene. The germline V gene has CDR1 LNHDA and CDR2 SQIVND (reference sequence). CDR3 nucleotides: TGTGCCAGTAGTAAGAGCCCCAGCGGGGGGGCTGCCGGGGAGCTGTTTTTT. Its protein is CASSKSPSGGAAGELFF.

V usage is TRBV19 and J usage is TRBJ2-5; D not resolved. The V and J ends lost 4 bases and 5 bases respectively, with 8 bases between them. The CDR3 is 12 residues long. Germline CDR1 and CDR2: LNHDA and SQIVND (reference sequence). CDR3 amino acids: CASSTAGETQYF. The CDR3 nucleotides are TGTGCCAGTAGTACTGCCGGGGAGACCCAGTACTTC.

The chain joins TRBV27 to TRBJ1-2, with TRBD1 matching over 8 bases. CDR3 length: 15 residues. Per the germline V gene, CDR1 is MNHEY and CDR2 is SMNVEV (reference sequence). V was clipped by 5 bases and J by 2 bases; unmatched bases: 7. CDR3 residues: CASSQITGGNYGYTF. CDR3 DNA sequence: TGTGCCAGCAGTCAAATTACAGGGGGGAACTATGGCTACACCTTC.

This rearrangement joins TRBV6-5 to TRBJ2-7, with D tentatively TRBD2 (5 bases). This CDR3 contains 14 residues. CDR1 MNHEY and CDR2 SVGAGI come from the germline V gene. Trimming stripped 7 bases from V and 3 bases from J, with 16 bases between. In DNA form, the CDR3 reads TGTGCCAGCACCCCATGGGGTGGGAGCTACGAGCAGTACTTC. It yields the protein CASTPWGGSYEQYF.

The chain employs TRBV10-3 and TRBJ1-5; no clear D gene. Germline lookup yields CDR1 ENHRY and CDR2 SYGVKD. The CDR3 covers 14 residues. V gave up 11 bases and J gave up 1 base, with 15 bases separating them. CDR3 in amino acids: CAARGSGSNQPQHF. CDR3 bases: TGTGCCGCACGGGGATCGGGGAGCAATCAGCCCCAGCATTTT.

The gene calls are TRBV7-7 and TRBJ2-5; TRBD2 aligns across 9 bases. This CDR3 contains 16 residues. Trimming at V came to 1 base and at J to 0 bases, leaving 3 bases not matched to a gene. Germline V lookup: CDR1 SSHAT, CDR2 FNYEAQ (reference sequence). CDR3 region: CASSLGLAGNQETQYF. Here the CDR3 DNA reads TGTGCCAGCAGCTTAGGCCTAGCGGGAAACCAAGAGACCCAGTACTTC.

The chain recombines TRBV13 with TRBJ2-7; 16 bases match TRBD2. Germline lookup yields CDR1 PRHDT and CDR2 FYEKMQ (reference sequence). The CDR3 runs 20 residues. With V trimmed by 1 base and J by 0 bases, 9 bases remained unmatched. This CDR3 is CASSLAAGTSGRERSYEQYF. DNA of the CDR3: TGTGCCAGCAGCTTAGCCGCCGGGACTAGCGGGAGGGAACGCTCCTACGAGCAGTACTTC.

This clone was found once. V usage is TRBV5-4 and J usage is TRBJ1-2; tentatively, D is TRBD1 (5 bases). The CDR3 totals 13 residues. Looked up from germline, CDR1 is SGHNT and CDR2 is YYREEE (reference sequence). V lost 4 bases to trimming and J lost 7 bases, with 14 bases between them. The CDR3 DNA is TGTGCCAGCAGCCCCGGGGGACGGAGTGGCTACACCTTC. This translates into CASSPGGRSGYTF.

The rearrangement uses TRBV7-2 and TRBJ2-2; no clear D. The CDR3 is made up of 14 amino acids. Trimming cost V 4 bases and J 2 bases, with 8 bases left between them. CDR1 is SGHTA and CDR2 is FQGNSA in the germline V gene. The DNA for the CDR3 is TGTGCCAGCAGCTCTGACTCAAACACCGGGGAGCTGTTTTTT. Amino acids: CASSSDSNTGELFF.

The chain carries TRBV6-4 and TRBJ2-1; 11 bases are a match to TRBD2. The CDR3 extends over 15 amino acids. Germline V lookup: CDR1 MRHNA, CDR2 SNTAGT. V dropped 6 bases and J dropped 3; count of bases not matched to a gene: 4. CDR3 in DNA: TGTGCCAGCAGAATAGCGGGAGGGGACTACAATGAGCAGTTCTTC. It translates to CASRIAGGDYNEQFF.

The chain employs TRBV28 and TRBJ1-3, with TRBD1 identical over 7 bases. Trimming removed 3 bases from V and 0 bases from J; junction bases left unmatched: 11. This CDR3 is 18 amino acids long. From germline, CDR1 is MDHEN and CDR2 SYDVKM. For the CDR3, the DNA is TGTGCCAGCAGTTTTGGAGGGACAGACCTCCTCTCTGGAAACACCATATATTTT. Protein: CASSFGGTDLLSGNTIYF.

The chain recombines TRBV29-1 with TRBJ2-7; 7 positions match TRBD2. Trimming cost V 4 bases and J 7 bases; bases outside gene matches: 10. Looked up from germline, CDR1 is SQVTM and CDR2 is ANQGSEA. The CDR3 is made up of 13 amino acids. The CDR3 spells CSVVGEGGEEQYF. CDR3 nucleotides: TGCAGCGTTGTGGGGGAGGGCGGGGAGGAGCAGTACTTC.

CDR3: CASSLNGVAGNTIYF. DNA for the CDR3: TGTGCCAGCAGTTTAAACGGGGTGGCGGGAAACACCATATATTTT. This chain uses TRBV11-2 with TRBJ1-3; D is unresolved. The CDR3 runs 15 residues. Germline loops: CDR1 SGHAT, CDR2 FQNNGV. Trimming shortened V by 6 bases and J by 4 bases, and 16 bases separated the two germline ends.

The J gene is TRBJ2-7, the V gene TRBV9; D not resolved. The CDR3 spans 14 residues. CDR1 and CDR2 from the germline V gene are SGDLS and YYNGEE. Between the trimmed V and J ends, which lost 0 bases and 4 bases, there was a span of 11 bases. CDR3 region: CASSVELAVYEQYF. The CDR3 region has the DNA TGTGCCAGCAGCGTAGAGTTGGCAGTTTACGAGCAGTACTTC.

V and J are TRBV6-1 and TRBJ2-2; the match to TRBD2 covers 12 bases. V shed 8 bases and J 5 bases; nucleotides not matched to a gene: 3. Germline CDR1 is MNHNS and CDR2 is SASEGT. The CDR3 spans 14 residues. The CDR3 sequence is CASLGLAGTGELFF. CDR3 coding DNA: TGTGCCAGCTTAGGACTAGCGGGGACCGGGGAGCTGTTTTTT.

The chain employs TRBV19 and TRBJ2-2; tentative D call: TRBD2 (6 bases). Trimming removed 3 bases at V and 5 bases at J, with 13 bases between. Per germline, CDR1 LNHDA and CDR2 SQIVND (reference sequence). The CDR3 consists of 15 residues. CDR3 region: CASSIRLDWTGELFF. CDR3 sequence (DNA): TGTGCCAGTAGTATTAGACTAGATTGGACCGGGGAGCTGTTTTTT.

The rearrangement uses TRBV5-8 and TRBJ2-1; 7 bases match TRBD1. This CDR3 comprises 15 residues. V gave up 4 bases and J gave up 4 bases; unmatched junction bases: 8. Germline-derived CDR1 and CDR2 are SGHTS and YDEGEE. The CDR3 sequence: CASSPKTGLYNEQFF. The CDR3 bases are TGTGCCAGCAGCCCAAAGACAGGGTTGTACAATGAGCAGTTCTTC.

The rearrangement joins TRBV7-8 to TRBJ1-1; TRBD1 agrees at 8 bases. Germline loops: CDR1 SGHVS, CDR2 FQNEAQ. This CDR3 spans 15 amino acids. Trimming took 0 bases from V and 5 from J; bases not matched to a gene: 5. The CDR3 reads CASSLARTGKTEAFF. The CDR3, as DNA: TGTGCCAGCAGCTTAGCGAGGACAGGGAAAACTGAAGCTTTCTTT.

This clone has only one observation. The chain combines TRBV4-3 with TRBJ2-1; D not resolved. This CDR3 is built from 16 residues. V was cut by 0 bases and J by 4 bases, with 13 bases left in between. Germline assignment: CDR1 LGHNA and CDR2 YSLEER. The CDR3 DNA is TGCGCCAGCAGCCAAGAGGCGGTCCTAGGATACAATGAGCAGTTCTTC. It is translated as CASSQEAVLGYNEQFF.

The CDR3 protein is CASSSGGRGSEQYF. The DNA for the CDR3 is TGCGCCAGCAGCTCCGGCGGGAGAGGTTCCGAGCAGTACTTC. The chain has TRBV5-1 and TRBJ2-7; TRBD2 matches 7 bases. Germline V gives CDR1 SGHRS, CDR2 YFSETQ. CDR3 length: 14 residues. V lost 3 bases and J lost 6; bases outside the gene matches: 9.

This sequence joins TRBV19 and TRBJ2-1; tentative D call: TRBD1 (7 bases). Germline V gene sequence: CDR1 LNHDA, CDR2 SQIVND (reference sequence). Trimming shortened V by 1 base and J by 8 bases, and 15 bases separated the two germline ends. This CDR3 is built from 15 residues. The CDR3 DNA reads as TGTGCCAGTAGTATAGCTGTCGTCAGGGGGGATGAGCAGTTCTTC. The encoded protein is CASSIAVVRGDEQFF. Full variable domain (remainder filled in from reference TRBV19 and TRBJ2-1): DGGITQSPKYLFRKEGQNVTLSCEQNLNHDAMYWYRQDPGQGLRLIYYSQIVNDFQKGDIAEGYSVSREKKESFPLTVTSAQKNPTAFYLCASSIAVVRGDEQFFGPGTRLTVL.

The CDR3 DNA reads as TGTGCCAGCAGGGCAGGACAGGGGAATCTATATGGCTACACCTTC. The encoded protein is CASRAGQGNLYGYTF. V usage is TRBV6-6 and J usage is TRBJ1-2; 9 bases agree with TRBD1. Germline V gene data show CDR1 as MNHNY and CDR2 as SVGAGI (reference sequence). This CDR3 is 15 amino acids long. The V segment lost 6 bases and the J segment 5 bases; nucleotides outside the gene matches: 10.

In nucleotides, the CDR3 is TGTGCCAGCAGTGGAACAACAACTAATGAAAAACTGTTTTTT. Translating gives CASSGTTTNEKLFF. The V and J genes are TRBV25-1 and TRBJ1-4; D is unclear. Deletions cut 4 bases from V and 0 bases from J, with 6 bases between. The length of the CDR3 is 14 residues. Per the germline V gene, CDR1 is MGHDK and CDR2 is SYGVNS.

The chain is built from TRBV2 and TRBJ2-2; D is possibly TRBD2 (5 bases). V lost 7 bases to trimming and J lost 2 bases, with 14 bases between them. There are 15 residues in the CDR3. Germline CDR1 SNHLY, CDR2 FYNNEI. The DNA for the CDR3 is TGTGCCAGCAAGGGATTCGGGATTAACACCGGGGAGCTGTTTTTT. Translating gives CASKGFGINTGELFF. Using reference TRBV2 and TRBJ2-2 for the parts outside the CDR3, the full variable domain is EPEVTQTPSHQVTQMGQEVILRCVPISNHLYFYWYRQILGQKVEFLVSFYNNEISEKSEIFDDQFSVERPDGSNFTLKIRSTKLEDSAMYFCASKGFGINTGELFFGEGSRLTVL.

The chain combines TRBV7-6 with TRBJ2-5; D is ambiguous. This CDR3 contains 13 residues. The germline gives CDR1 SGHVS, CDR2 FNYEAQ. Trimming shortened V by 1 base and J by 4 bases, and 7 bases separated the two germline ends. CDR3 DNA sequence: TGTGCCAGCAGCTTAGGCAACGGAGAGACCCAGTACTTC. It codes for CASSLGNGETQYF. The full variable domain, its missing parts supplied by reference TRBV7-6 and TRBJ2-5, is GAGVSQSPRYKVTKRGQDVALRCDPISGHVSLYWYRQALGQGPEFLTYFNYEAQQDKSGLPNDRFSAERPEGSISTLTIQRTEQRDSAMYRCASSLGNGETQYFGPGTRLLVL.

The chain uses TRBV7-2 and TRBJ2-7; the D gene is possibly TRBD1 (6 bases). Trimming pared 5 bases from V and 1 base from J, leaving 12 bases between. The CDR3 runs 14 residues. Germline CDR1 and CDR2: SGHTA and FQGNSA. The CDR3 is CASSPDSFSYEQYF. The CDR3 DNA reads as TGTGCCAGCAGCCCGGACAGCTTTTCCTACGAGCAGTACTTC.

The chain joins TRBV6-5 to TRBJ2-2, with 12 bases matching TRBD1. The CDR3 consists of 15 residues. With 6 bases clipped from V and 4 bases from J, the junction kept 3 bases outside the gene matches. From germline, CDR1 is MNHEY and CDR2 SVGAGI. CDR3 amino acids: CASRGQGALTGELFF. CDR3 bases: TGTGCCAGCAGGGGACAGGGGGCGCTCACCGGGGAGCTGTTTTTT.